The 23 T cell receptor beta chains below all came from one sample that was sequenced in a study of shared clonotypes between healthy human individuals. The data were produced by immunoSEQ multiplex PCR, yet TCRdb's version contains in-frame clones alone and is incomplete. The table includes over a million clones, 95% to 99% detected once. Input material: naive CD4+ T cells sorted from blood. Stated subset: CD45RA+ positively selected. The receptors shown here come from a man aged 30-40 years in good health.

This sequence joins TRBV7-2 and TRBJ2-1, with 8 bases that match TRBD2. This CDR3 spans 15 amino acids. The trim removed 3 bases at V and 7 bases at J, leaving 8 bases unmatched. The germline gives CDR1 SGHTA, CDR2 FQGNSA. CDR3 coding DNA: TGTGCCAGCAGCTTTCCGGCGGGAGGATCTAATGAGCAGTTCTTC. Its protein is CASSFPAGGSNEQFF.

This chain joins TRBV5-4 and TRBJ2-5; D gene unclear. Trimming left V 1 base short and J 0 bases short, with 4 bases between. The CDR3 has 13 amino acids. Germline V CDR1 and CDR2: SGHNT, YYREEE (reference sequence). The CDR3 bases are TGTGCCAGCAGCTTGAACCACCAAGAGACCCAGTACTTC. This sequence encodes CASSLNHQETQYF.

Comment on this clone: Additional DNA sequences in this sample encode the identical CDR3. The rearrangement uses TRBV29-1 and TRBJ1-3; no clear D. The CDR3 consists of 11 residues. Germline V CDR1 and CDR2: SQVTM, ANQGSEA. V lost 4 bases and J lost 0, with 1 base in between. CDR3: CSVASGNTIYF. The CDR3 nucleotides read TGCAGCGTTGCCTCTGGAAACACCATATATTTT. The whole variable domain, remainder taken from reference TRBV29-1 and TRBJ1-3, is SAVISQKPSRDICQRGTSLTIQCQVDSQVTMMFWYRQQPGQSLTLIATANQGSEATYESGFVIDKFPISRPNLTFSTLTVSNMSPEDSSIYLCSVASGNTIYFGEGSWLTVV.

The chain links TRBV5-6 to TRBJ2-1, with a tentative D call TRBD1 (6 bases). From germline, CDR1 is SGHDT and CDR2 YYEEEE. The CDR3 loop spans 15 amino acids. Trimming took 0 bases from V and 2 from J, leaving 9 bases between them. DNA for the CDR3: TGTGCCAGCAGCTTGGTTAGGACAGCCTACAATGAGCAGTTCTTC. Residues: CASSLVRTAYNEQFF.

V usage is TRBV19 and J usage is TRBJ1-5; 9 nucleotides agree with TRBD1. The CDR3 is 13 residues long. From germline, CDR1 is LNHDA and CDR2 SQIVND (reference sequence). With V trimmed by 6 bases and J by 5 bases, 2 bases remained unmatched. CDR3 loop: CASRGQGYQPQHF. CDR3 coding DNA: TGTGCCAGTAGAGGACAGGGGTATCAGCCCCAGCATTTT.

A remark on this clone: In the same sample, other DNA sequences code for this CDR3. J is TRBJ1-2 and V is TRBV2; the D is unclear. Germline V gene sequence: CDR1 SNHLY, CDR2 FYNNEI. The V and J ends lost 1 base and 4 bases respectively, with 7 bases between them. The CDR3 runs 13 residues. CDR3 coding DNA: TGTGCCAGCAGTGAAGGTGGCAGCTATGGCTACACCTTC. Translated, it gives CASSEGGSYGYTF.

In DNA, the CDR3 is TGTGCCAGCTCTATGGACAGCCCTCTAGCGGTAGATCCCTACGAGCAGTACTTC. Protein: CASSMDSPLAVDPYEQYF. The V call is TRBV18, the J call TRBJ2-7; possible D gene TRBD2, 7 bases. Germline CDR1 is KGHSH and CDR2 is LQKENI. V dropped 6 bases and J dropped 2 bases, with 26 bases sitting between them. The CDR3 totals 18 residues.

This clone was found once. V gene TRBV19 combines with J gene TRBJ2-7; D is unresolved. The CDR3 has 15 amino acids. Germline V gene lookup returns CDR1 LNHDA and CDR2 SQIVND (reference sequence). Trimming took off 6 bases at V and 4 bases at J, with 19 bases between the two ends. The CDR3 DNA reads TGTGCCAGTAGGCTAGGACCCAATCTCGCGTACGAGCAGTACTTC. This encodes CASRLGPNLAYEQYF.

V is TRBV7-9 and J is TRBJ2-7; TRBD2 agrees at 7 bases. CDR1 SEHNR and CDR2 FQNEAQ come from the germline V gene (reference sequence). Germline trimming cut 5 bases from V and 3 bases from J; bases unmatched to any gene: 16. This CDR3 spans 17 amino acids. The CDR3 nucleotides read TGTGCCAGCAGCCCCAGTCTGAAGCGGGAAAGGTTCTACGAGCAGTACTTC. It codes for CASSPSLKRERFYEQYF.

As for this clone: The sample holds other DNA sequences that translate to the same CDR3. The chain joins TRBV5-1 to TRBJ2-3; D uncertain. From germline, CDR1 is SGHRS and CDR2 YFSETQ. Trimming removed 4 bases from V and 2 bases from J, with 5 bases in between. The CDR3 is 12 amino acids. The CDR3 DNA reads TGCGCCAGCAGCCTTAACACAGATACGCAGTATTTT. It yields the protein CASSLNTDTQYF.

The gene calls are TRBV28 and TRBJ2-1; D might be TRBD1 (5 bases). Germline assignment: CDR1 MDHEN and CDR2 SYDVKM. Trimming cost V 3 bases and J 4 bases, with 16 bases left between them. This CDR3 region has 16 residues. DNA for the CDR3: TGTGCCAGCAGTTTCACCAGGGCCCAGATTTACAATGAGCAGTTCTTC. The encoded protein is CASSFTRAQIYNEQFF.

This clone was picked up one time. Other DNA sequences of this sample code for an identical CDR3. The chain uses TRBV5-1 and TRBJ2-7; D not certain. The V gene lost 0 bases and the J gene lost 0 bases, with 7 bases spanning the gap. This CDR3 spans 14 amino acids. Germline V lookup: CDR1 SGHRS, CDR2 YFSETQ. The CDR3 loop is CASSLGTDSYEQYF. CDR3 bases: TGCGCCAGCAGCTTGGGGACGGACTCCTACGAGCAGTACTTC.

The V gene is TRBV11-2, the J gene TRBJ2-3; D is perhaps TRBD1 (6 bases). V was shortened by 6 bases and J by 5 bases, with 12 bases between the two germline ends. This CDR3 region has 13 residues. The germline gives CDR1 SGHAT, CDR2 FQNNGV. CDR3 nucleotide sequence: TGTGCCAGCAGTTACAGGGAAAGAGATACGCAGTATTTT. It encodes CASSYRERDTQYF.

This chain joins TRBV30 and TRBJ2-1; 8 bases are shared with TRBD1. Germline V CDR1 and CDR2: GTSNPN, SVGIG (reference sequence). The CDR3 has 14 residues. The ends lost 5 bases at V and 3 bases at J; junction bases unmatched: 6. This chain's CDR3 is CAWGGQVSYNEQFF. The CDR3, as DNA: TGTGCCTGGGGGGGACAGGTGAGCTACAATGAGCAGTTCTTC.

This chain connects TRBV6-6 to TRBJ2-2; perhaps TRBD2 as D (5 bases). The germline V gene has CDR1 MNHNY and CDR2 SVGAGI (reference sequence). The V gene lost 5 bases and the J gene lost 1 base, with 8 bases spanning the gap. The CDR3 loop spans 14 amino acids. The CDR3 coding sequence is TGTGCCAGCAGTACCCGGGGGAACACCGGGGAGCTGTTTTTT. Translating gives CASSTRGNTGELFF.

This clone came up once. The V gene is TRBV16, the J gene TRBJ2-7, with TRBD2 matching 7 bases. The V and J ends lost 0 bases and 6 bases, in that order; junction bases with no gene match: 8. CDR3 size: 15 residues. The V gene's germline CDR1 is KGHSY and CDR2 FQNENV. The CDR3 loop is CASSQSRGGLAEQYF. In DNA form, the CDR3 reads TGTGCCAGCAGCCAATCGCGGGGAGGGTTGGCCGAGCAGTACTTC.

The chain uses TRBV29-1 and TRBJ2-6, with unresolved D. Germline CDR1 reads SQVTM; CDR2 reads ANQGSEA. Trimming stripped 4 bases from V and 2 bases from J, with 6 bases between. This CDR3 is built from 13 residues. The CDR3, as DNA: TGCAGCGTTGTCAAAGCTGGGGCCAACGTCCTGACTTTC. This codes for CSVVKAGANVLTF.

The chain employs TRBV5-1 and TRBJ2-3; TRBD1 or TRBD2 may be the D gene (6 bases each). The CDR3 is 13 amino acids. Deletions cut 5 bases from V and 5 bases from J, with 12 bases between. Germline CDR1 reads SGHRS; CDR2 reads YFSETQ. The CDR3 sequence: CASSTEGGDTQYF. CDR3 nucleotide sequence: TGCGCCAGCAGTACGGAGGGGGGAGATACGCAGTATTTT.

The V and J genes are TRBV28 and TRBJ1-2; TRBD1 aligns across 7 bases. V gave up 6 bases and J gave up 8 bases; unmatched junction bases: 15. The CDR3 contains 15 residues. Looked up from germline, CDR1 is MDHEN and CDR2 is SYDVKM. CDR3 region: CASRRSTGTIEGYTF. The CDR3 nucleotides are TGTGCCAGCAGACGATCGACAGGGACGATTGAGGGCTACACCTTC.

This chain links TRBV5-1 with TRBJ1-2; D unclear. Trimming took 0 bases from V and 8 from J, leaving 11 bases between them. Germline V gives CDR1 SGHRS, CDR2 YFSETQ. The CDR3 has 13 residues. CDR3 loop: CASSLEGELGYTF. DNA for the CDR3: TGCGCCAGCAGCTTGGAAGGCGAGTTAGGCTACACCTTC. Combining the CDR3 with reference TRBV5-1 and TRBJ1-2 gives the whole variable domain KAGVTQTPRYLIKTRGQQVTLSCSPISGHRSVSWYQQTPGQGLQFLFEYFSETQRNKGNFPGRFSGRQFSNSRSEMNVSTLELGDSALYLCASSLEGELGYTFGSGTRLTVV.

This chain connects TRBV27 to TRBJ2-7; 8 bases fit TRBD2. The CDR3 runs to 16 residues. Germline V lookup: CDR1 MNHEY, CDR2 SMNVEV (reference sequence). Trimming took 2 bases from V and 2 from J; bases not matched to a gene: 8. The CDR3 sequence is CASSLMLAGQAYEQYF. CDR3 nucleotides: TGTGCCAGCAGTTTAATGCTAGCGGGCCAGGCCTACGAGCAGTACTTC.

Here the CDR3 DNA reads TGCGCCAGCAGCTCCAAGTTGGGACTAGCGGGGCCCGTGGGGCAGTTCTTC. As protein: CASSSKLGLAGPVGQFF. The rearrangement joins TRBV5-1 to TRBJ2-1, with TRBD2 matching 13 bases. V lost 3 bases and J lost 12; bases outside the gene matches: 15. CDR1 SGHRS and CDR2 YFSETQ come from the germline V gene. The CDR3 extends over 17 amino acids.

V is TRBV5-1 and J is TRBJ2-5, with D possibly TRBD2 on 7 matching bases. The DNA end is a closer match to TRBJ2-7, so the J assignment may be wrong. CDR3 size: 14 residues. The germline V gene has CDR1 SGHRS and CDR2 YFSETQ. CDR3 nucleotide sequence: TGCGCCAGCAGCTTGGCAGCGGGACAAGGCGAGCAGTACTTC. It is translated as CASSLAAGQGEQYF.